This T cell receptor (beta chain) comes out of a study of blood T cell repertoires in COVID-19. Study-level background: COVID-19 samples from acute and convalescent phases originated in the United States, Italy and Spain.

This table comes from immunoSEQ multiplex PCR, and its TCRdb copy is limited to in-frame clones, with some not included. The sample lists about 190,000 clones, around nine tenths occurring once. J lost 8 bases, V lost 7 bases, and 6 bases had no gene match. Germline CDR1 reads SQVTM; CDR2 reads ANQGSEA. This CDR3 comprises 12 residues. The specimen sequenced was peripheral blood. This TCR was sampled from a human donor in a cohort sampled during active COVID-19. The rearrangement links TRBV29-1 to TRBJ2-1; TRBD1 agrees at 9 bases. CDR3 bases: TGCAGCGCGTCGACAGGGGGTTATGAGCAGTTCTTC. This gives the protein CSASTGGYEQFF.